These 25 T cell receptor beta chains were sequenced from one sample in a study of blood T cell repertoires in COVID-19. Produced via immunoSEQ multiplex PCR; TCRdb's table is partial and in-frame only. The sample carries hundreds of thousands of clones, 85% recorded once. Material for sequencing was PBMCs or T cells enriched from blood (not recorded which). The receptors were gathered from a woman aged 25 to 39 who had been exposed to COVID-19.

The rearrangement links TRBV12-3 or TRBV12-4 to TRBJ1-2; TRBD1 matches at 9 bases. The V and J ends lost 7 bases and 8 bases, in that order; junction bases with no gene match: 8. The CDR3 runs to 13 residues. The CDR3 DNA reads TGTGCCAGCAAAGGACAGGGGACGAGCGGCTACACCTTC. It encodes CASKGQGTSGYTF.

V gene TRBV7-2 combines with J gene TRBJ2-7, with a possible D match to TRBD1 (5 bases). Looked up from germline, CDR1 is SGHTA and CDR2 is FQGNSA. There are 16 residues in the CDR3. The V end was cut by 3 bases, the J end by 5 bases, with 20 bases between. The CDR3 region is CASSFTPQGYVHEQYF. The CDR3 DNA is TGTGCCAGCAGCTTTACCCCCCAGGGTTATGTCCACGAGCAGTACTTC.

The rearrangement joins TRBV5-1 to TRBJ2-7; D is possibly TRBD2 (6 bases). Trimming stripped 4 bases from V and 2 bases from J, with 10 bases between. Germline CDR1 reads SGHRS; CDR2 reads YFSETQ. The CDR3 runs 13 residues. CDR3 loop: CASSLGLPYEQYF. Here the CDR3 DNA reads TGCGCCAGCAGCCTGGGACTCCCCTACGAGCAGTACTTC.

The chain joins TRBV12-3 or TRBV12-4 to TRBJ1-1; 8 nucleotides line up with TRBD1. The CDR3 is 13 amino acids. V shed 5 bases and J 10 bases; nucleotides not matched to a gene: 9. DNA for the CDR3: TGTGCCAGCAGTGCAGGAACAGGGGGGGCAGCTTTCTTT. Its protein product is CASSAGTGGAAFF.

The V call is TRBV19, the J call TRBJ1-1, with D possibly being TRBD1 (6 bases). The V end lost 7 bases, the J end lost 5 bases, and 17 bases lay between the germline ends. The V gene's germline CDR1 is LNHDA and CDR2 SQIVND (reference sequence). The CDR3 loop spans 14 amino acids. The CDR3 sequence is CASTKQGRETEAFF. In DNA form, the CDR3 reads TGTGCCAGTACTAAACAGGGTAGAGAAACTGAAGCTTTCTTT.

Here the CDR3 DNA reads TGTGCCAGCAGCCAACGACAGGGAGGCTCCTACGAGCAGTACTTC. It specifies CASSQRQGGSYEQYF. V and J are TRBV5-8 and TRBJ2-7; D perhaps matches TRBD1 (7 bases). This CDR3 is 15 amino acids long. The germline V gene has CDR1 SGHTS and CDR2 YDEGEE. V gave up 4 bases and J gave up 0 bases, with 14 bases separating them.

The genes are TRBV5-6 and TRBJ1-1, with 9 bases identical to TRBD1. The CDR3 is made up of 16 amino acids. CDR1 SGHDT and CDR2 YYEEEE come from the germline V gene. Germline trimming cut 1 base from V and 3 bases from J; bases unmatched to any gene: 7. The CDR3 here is CASSLLTGGADTEAFF. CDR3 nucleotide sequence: TGTGCCAGCAGCTTGTTAACAGGGGGCGCCGACACTGAAGCTTTCTTT.

The CDR3 DNA sequence: TGTGCCAGCAGTTTCCTCACAGGGGGCTATGGGGCCAACGTCCTGACTTTC. Its protein product is CASSFLTGGYGANVLTF. The chain links TRBV6-2 or TRBV6-3 to TRBJ2-6; 9 bases match TRBD1. The CDR3 extends over 17 amino acids. The J segment lost 3 bases and the V segment lost 4 bases, leaving 7 bases of the junction unmatched. The germline V gene encodes CDR1 MNHEY and CDR2 SVGEGT.

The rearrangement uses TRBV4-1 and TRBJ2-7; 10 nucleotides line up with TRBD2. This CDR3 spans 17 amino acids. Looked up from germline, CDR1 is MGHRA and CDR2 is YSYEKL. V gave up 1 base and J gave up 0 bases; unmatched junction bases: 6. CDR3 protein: CASSQVASGGTSYEQYF. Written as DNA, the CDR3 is TGCGCCAGCAGCCAAGTCGCTAGCGGGGGAACCTCCTACGAGCAGTACTTC.

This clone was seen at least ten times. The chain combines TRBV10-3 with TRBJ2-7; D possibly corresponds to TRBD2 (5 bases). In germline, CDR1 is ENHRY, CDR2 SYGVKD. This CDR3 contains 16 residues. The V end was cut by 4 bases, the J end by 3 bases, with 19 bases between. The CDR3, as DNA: TGTGCCATCAGTGGAACGGACCTAGCCGCCGGCTACGAGCAGTACTTC. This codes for CAISGTDLAAGYEQYF.

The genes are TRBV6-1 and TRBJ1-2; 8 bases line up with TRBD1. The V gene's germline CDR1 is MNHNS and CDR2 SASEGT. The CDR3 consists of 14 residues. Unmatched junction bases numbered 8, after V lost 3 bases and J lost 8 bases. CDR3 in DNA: TGTGCCAGCAGTGACGGTCAGGGGGCAGGAGGCTACACCTTC. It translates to CASSDGQGAGGYTF.

CDR3 DNA sequence: TGCGCCAGCAGCTTGGATGGTTGGGGTACTAGCGGCCAGAAGACCCAGTACTTC. It codes for CASSLDGWGTSGQKTQYF. The rearrangement joins TRBV5-1 to TRBJ2-5, with 8 bases fitting TRBD2. The V and J ends lost 0 bases and 6 bases, in that order; junction bases with no gene match: 16. Germline CDR1 reads SGHRS; CDR2 reads YFSETQ. The CDR3 has 18 residues.

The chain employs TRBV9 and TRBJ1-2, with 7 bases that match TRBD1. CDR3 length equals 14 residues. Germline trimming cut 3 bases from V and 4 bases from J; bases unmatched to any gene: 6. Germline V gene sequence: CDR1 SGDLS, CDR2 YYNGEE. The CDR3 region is CASSASRDSYGYTF. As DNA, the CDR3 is TGTGCCAGCAGCGCATCGCGGGACAGCTATGGCTACACCTTC. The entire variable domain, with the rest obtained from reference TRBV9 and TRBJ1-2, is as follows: DSGVTQTPKHLITATGQRVTLRCSPRSGDLSVYWYQQSLDQGLQFLIQYYNGEERAKGNILERFSAQQFPDLHSELNLSSLELGDSALYFCASSASRDSYGYTFGSGTRLTVV.

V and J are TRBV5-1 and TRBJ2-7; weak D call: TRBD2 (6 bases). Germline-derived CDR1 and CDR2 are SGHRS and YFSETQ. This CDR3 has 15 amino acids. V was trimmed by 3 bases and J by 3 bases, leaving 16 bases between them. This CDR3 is CASSSRGIFNYEQYF. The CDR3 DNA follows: TGCGCCAGCAGCTCTCGGGGGATATTCAACTACGAGCAGTACTTC.

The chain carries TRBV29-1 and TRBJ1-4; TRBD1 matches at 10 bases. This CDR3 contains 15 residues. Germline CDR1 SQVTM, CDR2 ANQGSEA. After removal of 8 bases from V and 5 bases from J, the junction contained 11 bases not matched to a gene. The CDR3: CSSSDRGLGNEKLFF. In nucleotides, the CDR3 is TGCAGCTCCTCAGACAGGGGGCTTGGGAATGAAAAACTGTTTTTT.

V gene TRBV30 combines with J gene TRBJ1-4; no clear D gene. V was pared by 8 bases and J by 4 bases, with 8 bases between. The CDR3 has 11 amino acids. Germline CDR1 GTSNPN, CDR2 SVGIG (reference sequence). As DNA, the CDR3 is TGTGCCCGCACCTATAATGAAAAACTGTTTTTT. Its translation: CARTYNEKLFF.

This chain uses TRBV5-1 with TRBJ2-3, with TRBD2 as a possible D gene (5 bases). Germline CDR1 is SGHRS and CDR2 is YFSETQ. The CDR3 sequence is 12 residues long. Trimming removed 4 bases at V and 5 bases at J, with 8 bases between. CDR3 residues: CASSPRGDTQYF. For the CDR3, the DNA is TGCGCCAGCAGCCCACGGGGAGATACGCAGTATTTT.

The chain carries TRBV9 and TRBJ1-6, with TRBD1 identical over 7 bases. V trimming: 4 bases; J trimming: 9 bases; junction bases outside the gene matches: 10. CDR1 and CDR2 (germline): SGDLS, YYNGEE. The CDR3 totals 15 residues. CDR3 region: CASSSRQGWSSPLHF. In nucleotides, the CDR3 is TGTGCCAGCAGCTCAAGACAGGGTTGGAGTTCACCCCTCCACTTT. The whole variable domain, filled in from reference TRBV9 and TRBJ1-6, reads DSGVTQTPKHLITATGQRVTLRCSPRSGDLSVYWYQQSLDQGLQFLIQYYNGEERAKGNILERFSAQQFPDLHSELNLSSLELGDSALYFCASSSRQGWSSPLHFGNGTRLTVT.

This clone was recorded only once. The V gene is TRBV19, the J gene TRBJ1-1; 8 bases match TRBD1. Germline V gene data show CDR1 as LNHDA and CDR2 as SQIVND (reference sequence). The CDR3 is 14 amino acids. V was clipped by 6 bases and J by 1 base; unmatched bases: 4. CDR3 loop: CASRQGGPNTEAFF. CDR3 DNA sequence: TGTGCCAGTAGACAGGGGGGTCCGAACACTGAAGCTTTCTTT.

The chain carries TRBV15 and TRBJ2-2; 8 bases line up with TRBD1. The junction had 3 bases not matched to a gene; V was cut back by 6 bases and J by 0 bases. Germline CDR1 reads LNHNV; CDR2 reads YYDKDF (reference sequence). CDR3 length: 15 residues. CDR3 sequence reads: CATRQGAANTGELFF. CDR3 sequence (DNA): TGTGCCACCAGGCAGGGGGCTGCGAACACCGGGGAGCTGTTTTTT.

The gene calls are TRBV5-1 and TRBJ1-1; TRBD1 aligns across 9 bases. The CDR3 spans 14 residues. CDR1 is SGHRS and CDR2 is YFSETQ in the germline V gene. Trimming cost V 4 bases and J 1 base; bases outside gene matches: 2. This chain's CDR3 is CASSGQGQNTEAFF. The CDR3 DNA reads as TGCGCCAGCAGCGGACAGGGGCAGAACACTGAAGCTTTCTTT.

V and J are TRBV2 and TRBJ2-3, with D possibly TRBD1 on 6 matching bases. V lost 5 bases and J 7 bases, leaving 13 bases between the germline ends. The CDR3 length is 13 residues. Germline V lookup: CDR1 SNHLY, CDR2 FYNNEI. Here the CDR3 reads CASSRTAGNTQYF. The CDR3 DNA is TGTGCCAGCAGTCGGACAGCAGGGAATACGCAGTATTTT.

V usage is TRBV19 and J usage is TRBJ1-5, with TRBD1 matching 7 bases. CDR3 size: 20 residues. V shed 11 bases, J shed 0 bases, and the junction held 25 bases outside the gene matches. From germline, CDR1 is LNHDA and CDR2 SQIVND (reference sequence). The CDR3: CALTGFRKASNPYSNQPQHF. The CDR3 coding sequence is TGTGCCCTGACAGGGTTCCGTAAAGCTTCGAACCCTTATAGCAATCAGCCCCAGCATTTT.

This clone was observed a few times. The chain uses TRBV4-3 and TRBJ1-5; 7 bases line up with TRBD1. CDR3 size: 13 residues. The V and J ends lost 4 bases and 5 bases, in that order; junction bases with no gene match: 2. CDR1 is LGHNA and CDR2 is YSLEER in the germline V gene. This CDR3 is CASSPGQYQPQHF. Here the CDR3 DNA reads TGCGCCAGCAGCCCGGGACAGTATCAGCCCCAGCATTTT.

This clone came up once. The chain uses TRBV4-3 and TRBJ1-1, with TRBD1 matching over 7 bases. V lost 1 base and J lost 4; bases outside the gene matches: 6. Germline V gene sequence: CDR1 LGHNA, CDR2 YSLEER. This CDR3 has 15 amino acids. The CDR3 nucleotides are TGCGCCAGCAGCCAAGCCGACAGGGATTTCACTGAAGCTTTCTTT. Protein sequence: CASSQADRDFTEAFF.